One and the same sample provided the 30 T cell receptor beta chains below, sequenced in a study of cytomegalovirus exposure and HLA in healthy donors. PCR used 60 Vbeta primers and 13 Jbeta primers. TCRdb's copy holds only in-frame clones and misses some; the assay was immunoSEQ multiplex PCR. The sample gives 150,000 to 200,000 clones, about 81% of which show up once; approximately 2% is in the top ten. The sequenced sample consisted of PBMCs. Receptor source: a woman aged 18-29 years in good health and CMV-seronegative.

The chain joins TRBV4-2 to TRBJ2-7; D may be TRBD2 (7 bases). The germline V gene encodes CDR1 LGHNA and CDR2 YNFKEQ. V lost 0 bases and J lost 6, with 18 bases in between. The CDR3 extends over 16 amino acids. In DNA, the CDR3 is TGTGCCAGCAGCCAAGAGGTGTTGGCGGGGGCTGGCGAGCAGTACTTC. Amino acids: CASSQEVLAGAGEQYF.

V usage is TRBV5-1 and J usage is TRBJ1-6; D unresolved. The CDR3 sequence is 16 residues long. The ends were cut back, 1 base at V and 9 bases at J, with 17 bases in the middle. Per germline, CDR1 SGHRS and CDR2 YFSETQ. CDR3 sequence reads: CASSLYASGSGSPLHF. The CDR3 region has the DNA TGCGCCAGCAGCTTGTATGCGTCCGGGAGTGGTTCACCCCTCCACTTT. The full variable domain, with the rest looked up from reference TRBV5-1 and TRBJ1-6, is KAGVTQTPRYLIKTRGQQVTLSCSPISGHRSVSWYQQTPGQGLQFLFEYFSETQRNKGNFPGRFSGRQFSNSRSEMNVSTLELGDSALYLCASSLYASGSGSPLHFGNGTRLTVT.

The V call is TRBV18, the J call TRBJ1-1; perhaps TRBD1 as D (5 bases). This CDR3 contains 13 residues. V lost 5 bases and J lost 1, with 8 bases in between. Germline CDR1 reads KGHSH; CDR2 reads LQKENI. The CDR3 DNA follows: TGTGCCAGCTCAGACAGTGAGAACACTGAAGCTTTCTTT. This sequence encodes CASSDSENTEAFF.

The chain uses TRBV15 and TRBJ1-5; 7 bases map to TRBD1. With 1 base clipped from V and 4 bases from J, the junction kept 1 base outside the gene matches. CDR3 size: 14 residues. Germline CDR1 LNHNV, CDR2 YYDKDF (reference sequence). For the CDR3, the DNA is TGTGCCACCAGCAGAGTCAGGGGGAATCAGCCCCAGCATTTT. Translated: CATSRVRGNQPQHF.

The chain employs TRBV18 and TRBJ1-5; maybe TRBD1 (5 bases). This CDR3 contains 15 residues. The V end lost 5 bases, the J end lost 5 bases, and 16 bases lay between the germline ends. Per the germline V gene, CDR1 is KGHSH and CDR2 is LQKENI. DNA of the CDR3: TGTGCCAGCTCATCCGACCCGGAGGGGTATCAGCCCCAGCATTTT. It specifies CASSSDPEGYQPQHF.

This clone has a handful of counts. CDR3 sequence (DNA): TGTGCCAGCAGTGAAGCGCATAGGACTAGCGGGAGTGTCGCCCAGTTCTTC. Amino acids: CASSEAHRTSGSVAQFF. The chain uses TRBV6-1 and TRBJ2-1; 13 bases map to TRBD2. V lost 0 bases, J lost 13 bases, and 12 bases stayed unmatched. From germline, CDR1 is MNHNS and CDR2 SASEGT. The CDR3 consists of 17 residues.

The gene calls are TRBV5-6 and TRBJ1-1; TRBD1 is a possible D gene (6 bases). Germline V gene lookup returns CDR1 SGHDT and CDR2 YYEEEE. Between the trimmed V and J ends, which lost 4 bases and 4 bases, there was a span of 11 bases. This CDR3 contains 13 residues. The CDR3 loop is CASSLVRGTEAFF. The CDR3 DNA reads as TGTGCCAGCAGCCTGGTCAGGGGCACTGAAGCTTTCTTT.

The chain carries TRBV18 and TRBJ1-2, with D possibly TRBD1 on 6 matching bases. The CDR3 has 15 amino acids. Germline CDR1 and CDR2: KGHSH and LQKENI. V gave up 6 bases and J gave up 5 bases, with 19 bases separating them. CDR3: CASSPQTQGQYGYTF. The CDR3 DNA is TGTGCCAGCTCGCCTCAGACCCAGGGGCAATATGGCTACACCTTC.

The V and J genes are TRBV2 and TRBJ1-2; a possible D gene is TRBD1 (6 bases). V lost 6 bases and J 6 bases, leaving 14 bases between the germline ends. The CDR3 loop spans 13 amino acids. The germline V gene has CDR1 SNHLY and CDR2 FYNNEI. The CDR3 nucleotides are TGTGCCAGCAGAACAGGGTATGTGGATGGCTACACCTTC. Translated, it gives CASRTGYVDGYTF.

The genes are TRBV11-2 and TRBJ1-3; a weak D match, TRBD1 (6 bases). This CDR3 has 16 amino acids. Germline V lookup: CDR1 SGHAT, CDR2 FQNNGV. V was cut by 0 bases and J by 8 bases, with 17 bases left in between. The CDR3 loop is CASSLDQGLTQHTIYF. The CDR3 bases are TGTGCCAGCAGCTTAGATCAGGGGTTGACCCAACACACCATATATTTT.

This sequence joins TRBV15 and TRBJ1-1; tentative D call: TRBD1 (5 bases). Trimming removed 6 bases from V and 7 bases from J, with 12 bases in between. Looked up from germline, CDR1 is LNHNV and CDR2 is YYDKDF (reference sequence). The CDR3 extends over 12 amino acids. The chain's CDR3 is CATSQDRFEAFF. As DNA, the CDR3 is TGTGCCACCAGTCAAGACAGATTTGAAGCTTTCTTT. Drawing the rest from reference TRBV15 and TRBJ1-1, the complete variable domain is DAMVIQNPRYQVTQFGKPVTLSCSQTLNHNVMYWYQQKSSQAPKLLFHYYDKDFNNEADTPDNFQSRRPNTSFCFLDIRSPGLGDTAMYLCATSQDRFEAFFGQGTRLTVV.

This clone was found a few times. The CDR3 spells CASSPTPGGYTEAFF. Here the CDR3 DNA reads TGTGCCAGCTCACCTACCCCAGGGGGGTACACTGAAGCTTTCTTT. The rearrangement joins TRBV18 to TRBJ1-1; TRBD1 aligns across 7 bases. Trimming removed 3 bases from V and 3 bases from J; junction bases left unmatched: 7. Germline CDR1 reads KGHSH; CDR2 reads LQKENI. CDR3 size: 15 residues.

J is TRBJ2-3 and V is TRBV16, with D perhaps TRBD1 (5 bases). V was pared by 3 bases and J by 14 bases, with 15 bases between. Germline-derived CDR1 and CDR2 are KGHSY and FQNENV. The CDR3 is made up of 12 amino acids. This CDR3 reads CASSHQGSPRYF. CDR3 DNA: TGTGCCAGCAGCCATCAGGGCAGCCCAAGGTATTTT.

The chain couples TRBV7-6 to TRBJ2-3; D may be TRBD1 (6 bases). V lost 8 bases, J lost 2 bases, and 20 bases lay in between. The CDR3 has 16 residues. CDR1 is SGHVS and CDR2 is FNYEAQ in the germline V gene. CDR3 protein: CASGVEVDRLTDTQYF. DNA of the CDR3: TGTGCCAGCGGTGTGGAAGTGGACAGACTCACAGATACGCAGTATTTT. Variable domain in full (rest from reference TRBV7-6 and TRBJ2-3): GAGVSQSPRYKVTKRGQDVALRCDPISGHVSLYWYRQALGQGPEFLTYFNYEAQQDKSGLPNDRFSAERPEGSISTLTIQRTEQRDSAMYRCASGVEVDRLTDTQYFGPGTRLTVL.

The genes are TRBV30 and TRBJ2-7; possibly TRBD2 for D (6 bases). The CDR3 covers 13 residues. Trimming removed 5 bases from V and 6 bases from J, with 17 bases in between. Germline assignment: CDR1 GTSNPN and CDR2 SVGIG (reference sequence). CDR3 amino acids: CAWGTGGDREQYF. CDR3 bases: TGTGCCTGGGGTACCGGAGGGGACCGCGAGCAGTACTTC.

This chain links TRBV19 with TRBJ1-5, with D possibly matching TRBD1 (5 bases). This CDR3 region has 14 residues. Germline lookup yields CDR1 LNHDA and CDR2 SQIVND (reference sequence). V was trimmed by 4 bases and J by 3 bases, leaving 10 bases between them. Written as DNA, the CDR3 is TGTGCCAGTAGTACTCTGGGGCTCAATCAGCCCCAGCATTTT. This sequence encodes CASSTLGLNQPQHF.

The CDR3 protein is CASSETGSNSPLHF. For the CDR3, the DNA is TGTGCCAGCAGTGAAACAGGGAGCAATTCACCCCTCCACTTT. The rearrangement joins TRBV6-4 to TRBJ1-6; perhaps TRBD1 as D (6 bases). CDR1 is MRHNA, CDR2 SNTAGT, per germline. The CDR3 is 14 residues long. The V and J ends lost 3 bases and 7 bases respectively, with 10 bases between them.

Remarks on this clone: Different DNA sequences within this sample yield the same CDR3. CDR3: CASTHREGANVLTF. The CDR3 coding sequence is TGTGCCAGCACCCACAGGGAAGGGGCCAACGTCCTGACTTTC. This chain links TRBV5-6 with TRBJ2-6, with TRBD1 as a possible D gene (6 bases). The CDR3 sequence is 14 residues long. V was cut by 6 bases and J by 4 bases, with 11 bases left in between. Germline CDR1 reads SGHDT; CDR2 reads YYEEEE.

The V gene is TRBV10-2, the J gene TRBJ1-4; 7 nucleotides align to TRBD1. J gave up 11 bases and V 6 bases, and 15 bases lay outside the gene matches. This CDR3 is built from 15 residues. CDR1 and CDR2 from the germline V gene are WSHSY and SAAADI. The CDR3 nucleotides are TGCGCCAGCAGGGAAGGCTTGGACAGGAGGGGGAAACTGTTTTTT. Translated, it gives CASREGLDRRGKLFF.

The chain couples TRBV10-3 to TRBJ1-6; TRBD1 matches at 7 bases. Germline CDR1 and CDR2: ENHRY and SYGVKD. The CDR3 has 14 amino acids. The V gene end was trimmed by 6 bases and the J gene end by 6 bases; junction bases not matched to a gene: 5. CDR3 loop: CAIRRDSSNSPLHF. Written as DNA, the CDR3 is TGTGCCATCAGGAGGGACAGCTCTAATTCACCCCTCCACTTT.

The CDR3 reads CASSPRDRAYEQYF. The CDR3 nucleotides read TGTGCCAGCAGCCCCCGGGACAGGGCCTACGAGCAGTACTTC. This chain uses TRBV11-2 with TRBJ2-7; 9 bases are shared with TRBD1. Germline V CDR1 and CDR2: SGHAT, FQNNGV. After removal of 5 bases from V and 2 bases from J, the junction contained 4 bases not matched to a gene. The CDR3 has 14 amino acids.

There are a few counts of this clone. V usage is TRBV7-8 and J usage is TRBJ2-7; 8 nucleotides line up with TRBD2. The germline V gene has CDR1 SGHVS and CDR2 FQNEAQ. V was pared by 3 bases and J by 0 bases, with 19 bases of the junction left unmatched. The CDR3 covers 20 residues. The CDR3 protein is CASSLGGRPSGPLNSYEQYF. CDR3 in DNA: TGTGCCAGCAGCTTGGGGGGCCGTCCTAGCGGGCCGCTAAACTCCTACGAGCAGTACTTC.

The rearrangement joins TRBV6-6 to TRBJ2-3; D may be TRBD2 (5 bases). Trimming took off 6 bases at V and 2 bases at J, with 15 bases between the two ends. CDR1 is MNHNY and CDR2 is SVGAGI in the germline V gene (reference sequence). The CDR3 spans 15 residues. The CDR3 loop reads CASSSGSAHTDTQYF. The DNA for the CDR3 is TGTGCCAGCAGCAGCGGAAGCGCTCACACAGATACGCAGTATTTT.

The CDR3: CSVEDSGSRTEAFF. CDR3 sequence (DNA): TGCAGCGTTGAAGATTCGGGGAGTCGGACTGAAGCTTTCTTT. J is TRBJ1-1 and V is TRBV29-1; D gene uncertain. The CDR3 is made up of 14 amino acids. V was pared by 0 bases and J by 5 bases, with 13 bases between. Germline V gene sequence: CDR1 SQVTM, CDR2 ANQGSEA.

This chain links TRBV7-8 with TRBJ1-1; 9 nucleotides match TRBD1. The CDR3 has 15 residues. The ends lost 2 bases at V and 1 base at J; junction bases unmatched: 2. The germline CDR1 and CDR2 sequences are SGHVS and FQNEAQ. CDR3 sequence reads: CASSLRQGENTEAFF. The CDR3 DNA reads as TGTGCCAGCAGCTTAAGACAGGGGGAGAACACTGAAGCTTTCTTT.

The chain employs TRBV4-2 and TRBJ1-2; D ambiguous. CDR1 LGHNA and CDR2 YNFKEQ come from the germline V gene. The V end was cut by 0 bases, the J end by 1 base, with 9 bases between. The CDR3 is 15 amino acids. The CDR3 bases are TGTGCCAGCAGCCAAGATCACGGAGATAACTATGGCTACACCTTC. It is translated as CASSQDHGDNYGYTF.

The genes are TRBV27 and TRBJ2-3, with D uncertain. V lost 3 bases to trimming and J lost 2 bases, with 9 bases between them. The germline gives CDR1 MNHEY, CDR2 SMNVEV (reference sequence). This CDR3 has 14 amino acids. DNA for the CDR3: TGTGCCAGCAGTTTGAGCCAGGTCACAGATACGCAGTATTTT. As protein: CASSLSQVTDTQYF.

This chain links TRBV19 with TRBJ1-2; the D is unclear. V shed 6 bases and J shed 8 bases, with 19 bases lying between them. The CDR3 has 14 residues. Per germline, CDR1 LNHDA and CDR2 SQIVND (reference sequence). The CDR3 DNA reads TGTGCCAGTAGCCAACTTGACGGCGGCGAAGGCTACACCTTC. Its protein product is CASSQLDGGEGYTF.

V gene TRBV5-5 combines with J gene TRBJ2-5; D ambiguous. This CDR3 has 14 amino acids. Germline CDR1 SGHKS, CDR2 YYEKEE (reference sequence). The germline V and J ends were trimmed by 1 base and 2 bases, with 9 bases remaining between them. The CDR3 DNA sequence: TGTGCCAGCAGCTTGAACTACCCTCAAGAGACCCAGTACTTC. Protein sequence: CASSLNYPQETQYF.

This clone came up a few times. This chain joins TRBV28 and TRBJ1-4; D ambiguous. Germline V gene lookup returns CDR1 MDHEN and CDR2 SYDVKM. The CDR3 contains 19 residues. Trimming took off 5 bases at V and 0 bases at J, with 22 bases between the two ends. For the CDR3, the DNA is TGTGCCAGCAGTCCCGTATATACACGAATCGCGGCAACTAATGAAAAACTGTTTTTT. Protein: CASSPVYTRIAATNEKLFF.